These 2 T cell receptor beta chains were all obtained from the same sample, sequenced in a study of CD4+ T cells in melanoma. Data came from immunoSEQ multiplex PCR; TCRdb stores just in-frame clones and leaves some out. The sample has approximately 12,000 clones; about 72% are singletons. Sequencing was done on a sample of cells from a culture (not recorded whether cultured in vitro). These receptors originate from a human donor with melanoma.

J is TRBJ2-1 and V is TRBV6-6; D not resolved. CDR1 is MNHNY and CDR2 is SVGAGI in the germline V gene (reference sequence). The germline V and J ends were trimmed by 6 bases and 2 bases, with 14 bases remaining between them. The length of the CDR3 is 15 residues. The CDR3, as DNA: TGTGCCAGCAGGACCGGGCCTCAGGCCTACAATGAGCAGTTCTTC. Amino acids: CASRTGPQAYNEQFF.

Turning to this clone: One end of the junction varies from germline; a read error may be responsible. The chain couples TRBV2 to TRBJ2-1; D remains unclear. This CDR3 has 14 amino acids. Germline CDR1 SNHLY, CDR2 FYNNEI. CDR3 in DNA: TGTGCCAGCAGTAAACTCTCGAGCTCGGCCGTTCGGATCTTC. It codes for CASSKLSSSAVRIF.